This T cell receptor (beta chain) derives from a study of PD-1 blockade in mismatch repair-deficient tumors (dated by TCRdb to 2017 to 2019). For the wider study: Between September 2013 and late 2016, 90 or so consecutive patients with 11 to 12 mismatch repair-deficient cancer types, all previously treated and progressing, were enrolled in the trial. Deep sequencing of TCR CDR3 regions was used to track tumor-associated T cell clones in peripheral blood of patients responding to PD-1 blockade. Broad study findings and their caveats: After pembrolizumab, tumor-resident clones, which were often undetectable in blood before treatment, expanded rapidly and then contracted, generally ahead of radiologic responses.

For each enrolled patient, mismatch repair deficiency was established using either polymerase chain reaction or immunohistochemistry. TCR sequencing was performed for a few patients who responded to pembrolizumab therapy. Pembrolizumab PD-1 blockade was prospectively tested in advanced mismatch repair-deficient cancers, regardless of tissue of origin, in the phase II trial. Peripheral blood T cell samples were collected serially, before PD-1 blockade began and at several time points afterward. The timing of each blood sample was reported as weeks after the first dose of pembrolizumab. The V end loses 8 bases and the J end loses 4 bases, and a stretch of 18 bases separates them. Reading the germline V gene gives CDR1 SNHLY and CDR2 FYNNEI. From cysteine to phenylalanine, the CDR3 is 15 amino acids long. The retained sequence is limited to the CDR3, 45 bases, with the frame set at the first base. Comment on this clone: Its target antigen remains unknown. Nothing much larger sits one base from this clone, and base qualities are not available.

Library preparation employed the immunoSEQ multiplex PCR assay. TCRdb obtained this table from immuneACCESS and retained in-frame rearrangements with V and J assigned. These tables miss some clones; where compared with another copy, unresolved V genes account for less than half of the shortfall, and the remainder is unexplained. The sample records about 68,000 clones, roughly 80% of which are singletons. Roughly 6% of the sample lies in the top ten. Sequences were derived from peripheral blood, sampled 2 weeks after starting pembrolizumab. The sequence came from an adult with mismatch repair-deficient cancer. The chain joins TRBV2 to TRBJ1-5; matching of 6 bases hints at TRBD1 as the D gene. The CDR3 is CASQNQQGANQPQHF. The bases read TGTGCCAGCCAAAATCAACAGGGCGCTAATCAGCCCCAGCATTTT.